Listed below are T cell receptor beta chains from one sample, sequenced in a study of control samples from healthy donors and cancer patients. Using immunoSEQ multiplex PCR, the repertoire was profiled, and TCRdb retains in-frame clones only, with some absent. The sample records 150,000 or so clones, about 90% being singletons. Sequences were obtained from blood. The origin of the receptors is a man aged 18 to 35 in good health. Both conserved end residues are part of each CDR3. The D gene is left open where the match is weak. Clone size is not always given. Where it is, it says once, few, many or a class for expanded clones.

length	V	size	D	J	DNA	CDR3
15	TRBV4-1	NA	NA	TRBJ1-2	TGCGCCAGCAGCCAGGTGACAGGATCCTTAGATGGCTACACCTTC	CASSQVTGSLDGYTF
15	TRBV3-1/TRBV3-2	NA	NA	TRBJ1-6	TGTGCCAGCAGCCAAGATAACACGGCAGGGTCACCCCTCCACTTT	CASSQDNTAGSPLHF
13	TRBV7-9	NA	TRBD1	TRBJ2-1	TGTGCCAGCAGCCTAGGGAGCCGGGACAGGGGACTCTTC	CASSLGSRDRGLF
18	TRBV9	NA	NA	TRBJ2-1	TGTGCCAGCAGCGTAGGGGCGGGCGGGACCACTTCCTACAATGAGCAGTTCTTC	CASSVGAGGTTSYNEQFF
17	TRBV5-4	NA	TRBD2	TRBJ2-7	TGTGCCAGCAGCTCGACTAGCGGGGGGGCTCGGGGCTACGAGCAGTACTTC	CASSSTSGGARGYEQYF
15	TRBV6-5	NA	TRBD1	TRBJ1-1	TGTGCCAGCAGACGACGGACAGGGGTGGTAACTGAAGCTTTCTTT	CASRRRTGVVTEAFF
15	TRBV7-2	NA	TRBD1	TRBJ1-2	TGTGCCAGCAGCTTAGAGGGGACAGGGTTCCATGGCTACACCTTC	CASSLEGTGFHGYTF
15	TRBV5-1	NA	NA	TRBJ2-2	TGCGCCAGCCGCCCTGGGGGAGCGAACACCGGGGAGCTGTTTTTT	CASRPGGANTGELFF
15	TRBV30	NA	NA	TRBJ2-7	TGTGCCTGGAGTGGTGAAAGGAGTGGGGCCTACGAGCAGTACTTC	CAWSGERSGAYEQYF
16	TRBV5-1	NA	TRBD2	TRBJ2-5	TGCGCCAGCAGCTTGGCCAGACTAGCTGCCAGAGAGACCCAGTACTTC	CASSLARLAARETQYF
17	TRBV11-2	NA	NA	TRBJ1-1	TGTGCCAGCAGCCCGACGAGGGGCGGGGGACTTAGGACTGAAGCTTTCTTT	CASSPTRGGGLRTEAFF
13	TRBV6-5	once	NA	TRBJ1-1	TGTGCCAGCAGGAGGGGAATGAACACTGAAGCTTTCTTT	CASRRGMNTEAFF
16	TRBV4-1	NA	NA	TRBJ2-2	TGCGCCAGCAGCCAAGATCGATGGGGCGCCACCGGGGAGCTGTTTTTT	CASSQDRWGATGELFF
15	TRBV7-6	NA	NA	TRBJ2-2	TGTGCCAGCAGCTCGACAGGCCTGTACACCGGGGAGCTGTTTTTT	CASSSTGLYTGELFF
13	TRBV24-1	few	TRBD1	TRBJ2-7	TGTGCCACAACGGGACAGGGGGGTTACGAGCAGTACTTC	CATTGQGGYEQYF
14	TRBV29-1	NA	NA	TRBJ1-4	TGCAGCGTTGAAAGGGTTGGTCTTAATGAAAAACTGTTTTTT	CSVERVGLNEKLFF
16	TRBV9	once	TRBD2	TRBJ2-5	TGTGCCAGCAGCGCAGGACTAGCGGGGGCGCAAGGGACCCAGTACTTC	CASSAGLAGAQGTQYF
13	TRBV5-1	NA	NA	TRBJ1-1	TGCGCCAGCAGCTTGGTAGCGAACACTGAAGCTTTCTTT	CASSLVANTEAFF
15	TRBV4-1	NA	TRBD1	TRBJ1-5	TGCGCCAGCAGCCAGCCGGGACAGGGAGGTCAGCCCCAGCATTTT	CASSQPGQGGQPQHF
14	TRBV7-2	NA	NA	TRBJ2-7	TGTGCCAGCAGACCCTCGTCGGCGGTCTACGAGCAGTACTTC	CASRPSSAVYEQYF
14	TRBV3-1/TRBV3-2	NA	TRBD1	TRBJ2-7	TGTGCCAGCAGCCAGGGACAGCTCGACTACGAGCAGTACTTC	CASSQGQLDYEQYF
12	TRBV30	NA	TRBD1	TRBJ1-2	TGTGCCTGGACTTTGACAGGGCAGGGCGGCTTCTTC	CAWTLTGQGGFF
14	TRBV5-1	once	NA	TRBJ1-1	TGCGCCAGCAGCTTTGACACGGCTAACACTGAAGCTTTCTTT	CASSFDTANTEAFF
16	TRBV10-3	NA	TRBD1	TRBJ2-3	TGTGCCATCACAGGACAGGGTATGGGAGGCACAGATACGCAGTATTTT	CAITGQGMGGTDTQYF
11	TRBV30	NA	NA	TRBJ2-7	TGTGCCTGGAGTCAATCCTACGAGCAGTACTTC	CAWSQSYEQYF
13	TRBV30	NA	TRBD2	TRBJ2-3	TGTGCCTGGAGTGTACGGGAGCGGGGATACCAGTATTTT	CAWSVRERGYQYF
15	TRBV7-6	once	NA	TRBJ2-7	TGTGCCAGCAGCTTAGAGGGCAGACGCCTGGACGAGCAGTACTTC	CASSLEGRRLDEQYF
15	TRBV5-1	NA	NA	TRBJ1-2	TGCGCCAGCAGGCTAGGGGACACGGCAACCTATGGCTACACCTTC	CASRLGDTATYGYTF
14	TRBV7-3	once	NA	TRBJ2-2	TGTGCCAGCAGCTTGGACAGGAACACCGGGGAGCTGTTTTTT	CASSLDRNTGELFF
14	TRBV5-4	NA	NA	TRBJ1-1	TGTGCCAGCAGCCCCGGGCAGGGGTACACTGAAGCTTTCTTT	CASSPGQGYTEAFF
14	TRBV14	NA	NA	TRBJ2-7	TGTGCCAGCAGCTCGCAGGGTTTGGGCTACGAGCAGTACTTC	CASSSQGLGYEQYF
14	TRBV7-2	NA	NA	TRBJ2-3	TGTGCCAGCAGCTTGTACAGGTTAACAGATACGCAGTATTTT	CASSLYRLTDTQYF
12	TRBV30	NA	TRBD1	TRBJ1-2	TGTGCCTGGAGCAGGGGGCGCGACGGCTACACCTTC	CAWSRGRDGYTF
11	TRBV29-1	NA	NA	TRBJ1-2	TGCAGCGTACAGGGCGGAACTGGCTACACCTTC	CSVQGGTGYTF
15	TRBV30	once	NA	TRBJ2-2	TGTGCCTGGAATGTGCGGGGGCCGTACACCGGGGAGCTGTTTTTT	CAWNVRGPYTGELFF
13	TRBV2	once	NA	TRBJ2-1	TGTGCCAGCAGTCGGGACTCGAACAATGAGCAGTTCTTC	CASSRDSNNEQFF
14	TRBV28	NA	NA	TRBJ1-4	TGTGCCAGCAGTTCTCCGGGCCCCTTTGAAAAACTGTTTTTT	CASSSPGPFEKLFF
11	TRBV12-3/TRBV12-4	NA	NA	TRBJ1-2	TGTGCCAGCGGCAGAAACTATGGCTACACCTTC	CASGRNYGYTF
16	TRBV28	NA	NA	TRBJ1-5	TGTGCCAGCAGTAGGCCTACAGGGAATTCCAATCAGCCCCAGCATTTT	CASSRPTGNSNQPQHF
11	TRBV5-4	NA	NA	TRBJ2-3	TGTGCCAGCAGCTATGGTGATACGCAGTATTTT	CASSYGDTQYF
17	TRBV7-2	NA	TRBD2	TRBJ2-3	TGTGCCAGCAGCCCACGACTAGCGGGGGGCCGGGGAGATACGCAGTATTTT	CASSPRLAGGRGDTQYF
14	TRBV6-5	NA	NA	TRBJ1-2	TGTGCCAGCAGGGGGGTCGGGGAGAACTATGGCTACACCTTC	CASRGVGENYGYTF
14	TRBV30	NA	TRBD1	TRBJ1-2	TGTGCCTGGAGTCCACCCTGGGACAGGAGGGGCTACACCTTC	CAWSPPWDRRGYTF
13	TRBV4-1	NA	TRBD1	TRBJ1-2	TGCGCCAGCAGCCAAGTAGGGACAGAAGGCTACACCTTC	CASSQVGTEGYTF
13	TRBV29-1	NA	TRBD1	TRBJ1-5	TGCAGCGTTTCGACAGGGGGAGGTCAGCCCCAGCATTTT	CSVSTGGGQPQHF
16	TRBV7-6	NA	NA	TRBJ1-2	TGTGCCAGCAGCTTATTCGTTGGCCAGAATCACTATGGCTACACCTTC	CASSLFVGQNHYGYTF
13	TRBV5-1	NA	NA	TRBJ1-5	TGCGCCAGCAGCTTTCGGGGGGATCAGCCCCAGCATTTT	CASSFRGDQPQHF
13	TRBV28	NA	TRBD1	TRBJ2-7	TGTGCCAGCAGTCTCGGGACAGGGGGTGAGCAGTACTTC	CASSLGTGGEQYF